Reported below is one T cell receptor beta chain. Its antigen specificity is not known. Per-base qualities were not stored, and no clone one base away is much larger. Library preparation used the immunoSEQ multiplex PCR assay. For the multiplex PCR, a mixture combining 60 forward primers for TCR Vbeta segments and 13 reverse primers for TCR Jbeta segments was used. Amplification of the CDR3 region of rearranged TCR beta genes was performed with a multiplex PCR assay on genomic DNA. The amplified TCR beta libraries were sequenced on the Illumina HiSeq System as 87-base-pair reads. The authors' analysis ran thus. A later analysis tallied roughly 78 million unique TCR beta chains across the 700 or so repertoires, and about 12 million of those chains were shared by two or more donors. To remove PCR and sequencing errors, raw reads were error-corrected and collapsed into unique sequences using a nearest-neighbor algorithm that merged closely related sequences. V, D and J gene segments were assigned by aligning CDR3 sequences to IMGT reference sequences. For a sequence to be retained, a match of at least six nucleotides to both a V gene segment and a J gene segment was required. Rearrangements were classified as productive when the CDR3 lacked stop codons and remained in frame with V and J, and all other rearrangements were classified as non-productive. CDR3 was defined according to IMGT convention as the region running from the second conserved V-encoded cysteine to the conserved J-encoded phenylalanine. The earlier analysis of approximately 590 of the donors excluded any sequence lacking an unambiguous match to a single V gene segment. In an earlier analysis of almost 600 of the donors, a V segment was called functional when productive rearrangements were above 56.7%, and segregating when the standard deviation between donors exceeded 5%. A statistical classification framework was developed to diagnose cytomegalovirus status using the catalog of TCR beta chain sequences. In a later analysis, TCR nucleotide sequences were compared against IMGT/GENE-DB human TR gene sequences so that V and J genes could be assigned. In a later analysis, CDR3 sequences and most-parsimonious VDJ recombination scenarios were assigned using the TCRdist pipeline. In a later analysis, each TCR beta chain was defined by its CDR3 amino acid sequence together with its V-gene family, and reads lacking a unique V-gene family were excluded. In a later analysis, several hundred highly shared, low-generation-probability nucleotide sequences were removed to address suspected cross-contamination and a sequencing artifact. In a later analysis, a clonal expansion index was calculated for each public chain from normalized within-repertoire ranks of inferred template counts. Generation probabilities in a later analysis came from a VDJ recombination model fitted to out-of-frame rearrangements, and those results were checked against IGoR. In a later analysis, hypergeometric tests were used to score TCR-TCR, TCR-HLA and TCR-CMV co-occurrence, with a repertoire-size bias correction applied to TCR pairs. In a later analysis, false discovery rates were estimated by permuting HLA or CMV assignments 20 times. In a later analysis, co-occurring TCRs were grouped with DBSCAN, and TCRdist sequence similarity was added when clustering was performed within HLA-allele-positive subsets. Repertoires with fewer than 30,000 or more than 120,000 public chains, plus five repertoires with anomalous nucleotide sharing, were excluded from co-occurrence clustering. TCRdb mirrors the immuneACCESS table, restricted to in-frame sequences. Some clones are absent from its copies; in checked studies, under half trace to an unresolved V gene, and the reason for the others is unknown. That table gives V, J and clone size, and the DNA gave D and trimming. The sample table holds some 120,000 clones, of which around 67% were seen once. Over 3.5% of the sample goes to the ten largest clones.

Looking up the germline V gene yields CDR1 SGHTA and CDR2 FQGNSA. There are 17 amino acids in the CDR3, from cysteine to phenylalanine inclusive. The kept DNA is CDR3 alone, 51 bases in frame from the first base. Trimmed from V: 1 base; trimmed from J: 4 bases; junction bases lacking a gene match: 9. This specimen comes from a study of cytomegalovirus exposure and HLA in healthy donors (dated by TCRdb to between 2016 and 2019). A note on the overall study: According to an earlier analysis of several hundred of the donors, about 179 million T cells yielded 117 million unique TCR beta sequences and around 300 Gb of sequence data. The T cell repertoires of several hundred subjects were profiled by immunosequencing and related to cytomegalovirus serostatus. All discovery cohort repertoires had been generated on a single sequencing platform. The number of typed donors differed by locus: roughly 620-630 for A, B, C, DRB1 and DQB1; approximately 530 for DQA1; over 600 for DPA1; and about 450 for DPB1. High-throughput TCR immunosequencing, statistical association of individual TCRs with disease status, and machine learning were combined to predict cytomegalovirus infection status. In an earlier analysis of several hundred of the donors, high-throughput TCR beta sequencing was used to judge whether each TCR beta V gene segment behaved as functional or pseudogenic. Several DR-DQ haplotypes were treated as single units for association and clustering because of strong linkage in the cohort. Along with the roughly 700-subject first cohort, a separate validation cohort of over a hundred different subjects was used. Class I and class II HLA loci were covered by the typing at four-digit resolution. Among the roughly 400 genotyped donors, approximately 81% belonged to the genetic ancestry cluster associated with self-reported Caucasian donors. The study was designed to test whether signatures of past pathogen exposure could be identified by cataloging public T cell receptors. Donor age, sex, ethnicity and CMV serostatus were compiled together with the repertoire data. On average, 235,054 unique TCR beta nucleotide sequences were sequenced per donor among a few hundred genotyped donors of the cohort, with 15% to 20% of those sequences being non-productive. Genome-wide SNP genotypes for about 65% of the roughly 700 donors were used in a later genetic analysis, which treated that subset as a discovery cohort. To study patterns of TCR occurrence, a later analysis re-analyzed previously published TCR beta repertoires from 700 or so donors and added high-resolution HLA genotyping. About 330 gigabases of sequencing data and 70 million to 95 million unique TCR sequences made up an early release that covered approximately 700 HLA-typed donors. Rather than drawing on any new phenotypic data, the later analysis identified candidate immune exposures from TCR beta sequences and the way those sequences occurred across donors.

The cohort consisted of 650 to 850 healthy bone marrow donors. At the time of sampling, all cohort members were nominally healthy, though unrecorded immune exposures were likely present. The donor tested CMV seronegative and was one of the 352 seronegative cohort members. A peripheral blood sample was collected from each donor, and TCR beta sequencing was performed on peripheral blood mononuclear cells. The Qiagen DNeasy Blood Extraction Kit was used to extract genomic DNA from the blood cell samples. The full study reports these points: While some public TCRs were present in many individuals, most TCR sequences turned up only very rarely across donors. Because counts were too low, fewer than 20 rarely observed V segments, including chromosome 9 orphons, were excluded from the earlier analysis of a few hundred of the donors. In the study, approximately 150 TCR beta chains were listed as associated with cytomegalovirus. According to the authors, the approach could potentially be generalized to other disease states and immunological phenotypes. The classifier was reported to diagnose cytomegalovirus status with high specificity and sensitivity in both the original and validation cohorts. In vitro tests confirmed that a few of the cytomegalovirus-associated TCR beta chains recognize cytomegalovirus antigens. In an earlier analysis of 587 of the donors, most TCR beta V segments were observed in productive rearrangements about 90% or about 30% of the time, broadly matching IMGT annotations. Some IMGT-functional V segments, including TRBV6-2 and TRBV6-3, could not be told apart with the 87-base-pair reads, so those segments were excluded. In a later analysis, the rate of TCR association differed among HLA loci, with DRB1 alleles having the most associated TCRs and HLA-C alleles having the fewest. In a later genetic analysis, fewer N-insertions in productive TCRs were reported among donors in an Asian-associated ancestry cluster than the roughly 640-donor mean. Most CMV-associated TCR beta chains appeared to be HLA-restricted in a later analysis, and the HLA associations seemed to be driven largely by CMV exposure. A further reported finding was that TCR beta sequences accurately predicted the HLA-A and HLA-B alleles for most subjects in the first cohort. Only TCR beta chains were sequenced in this cohort, and the absence of alpha or paired-chain data limited detectable features. A later genetic analysis associated a missense DCLRE1C variant with V-gene and J-gene trimming of TCR beta chains, and an independent cohort replicated the association. Linkage disequilibrium might explain the correlated functional status among segregating V segments, but an unknown experimental factor could not be excluded. When HLA alleles, especially DR and DQ, strongly co-occurred, TCR associations were difficult to assign to individual alleles. A cluster of highly shared sequence variants was judged likely to represent a technical artifact of the sequencing pipeline. Compared with equally common non-associated chains, HLA-associated TCR beta chains in a later analysis were more clonally expanded and had lower generation probabilities. For the cohort, immune exposure information was limited to CMV serostatus. A later analysis associated 17,000 or so TCR beta sequences with specific HLA alleles at a false discovery rate of 0.05. A later analysis reported that several top co-occurrence clusters appeared linked to parvovirus B19, influenza, CMV and Epstein-Barr virus. HLA typing was unavailable for some donors at each locus, so association tests used only the typed subset. Presence/absence analyses assumed roughly uniform sequencing depth across donors, an assumption that may not hold.

The receptor chain draws on TRBV7-2 and TRBJ1-2, with TRBD1 matching 10 junction bases. The specimen sequenced was PBMCs. The clonotype originates from a woman aged 40 to 55 in good health and CMV-seronegative. The sequenced DNA is TGTGCCAGCAGCTTAGGAGGGGGACAGGGGACCTCCTATGGCTACACCTTC. Its amino acids are CASSLGGGQGTSYGYTF.